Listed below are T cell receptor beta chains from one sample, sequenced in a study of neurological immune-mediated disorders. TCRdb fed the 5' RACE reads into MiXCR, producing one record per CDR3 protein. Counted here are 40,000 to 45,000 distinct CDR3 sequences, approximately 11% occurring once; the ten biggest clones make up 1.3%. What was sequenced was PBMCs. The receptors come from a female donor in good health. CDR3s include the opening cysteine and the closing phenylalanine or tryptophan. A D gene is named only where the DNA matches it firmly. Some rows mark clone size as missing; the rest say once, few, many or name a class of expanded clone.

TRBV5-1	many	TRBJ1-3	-	CASSLGDSRSGNTIYF	TGCGCCAGCAGCTTGGGGGACTCCCGCTCTGGAAACACCATATATTTT
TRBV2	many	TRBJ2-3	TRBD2	CASSGLAGVVDTQYF	TGTGCCAGCAGTGGACTAGCGGGGGTAGTAGATACGCAGTATTTT
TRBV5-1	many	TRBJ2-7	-	CASSPGQGGKHEQYF	TGCGCCAGCAGCCCCGGGCAGGGGGGCAAACACGAGCAGTACTTC
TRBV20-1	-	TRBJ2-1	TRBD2	CSACVAGVTYNEQFF	TGCAGTGCGTGCGTAGCGGGGGTGACCTACAATGAGCAGTTCTTC
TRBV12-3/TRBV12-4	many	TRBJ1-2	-	CASSPQGPTYGYTF	TGTGCCAGCAGTCCTCAGGGCCCCACCTATGGCTACACCTTC
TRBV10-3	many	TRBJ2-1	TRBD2	CAISEDAGALYNEQFF	TGTGCCATCAGTGAGGATGCGGGAGCCCTTTACAATGAGCAGTTCTTC
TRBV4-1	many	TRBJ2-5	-	CASSWVDYQETQYF	TGCGCCAGCAGCTGGGTCGATTACCAAGAGACCCAGTACTTC
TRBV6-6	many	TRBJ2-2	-	CASSYFTGGELFF	TGTGCCAGCAGTTACTTTACTGGCGGGGAGCTGTTTTTT
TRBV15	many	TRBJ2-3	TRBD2	CATSDKRESADTQYF	TGTGCCACCAGCGATAAGCGGGAGTCGGCAGATACGCAGTATTTT
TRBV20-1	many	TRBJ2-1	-	CSASRPQPGEQFF	TGCAGTGCTTCTCGACCTCAACCGGGTGAGCAGTTCTTC
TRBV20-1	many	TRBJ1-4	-	CSARGAGESNEKLFF	TGCAGTGCTAGGGGGGCAGGGGAGAGTAATGAAAAACTGTTTTTT
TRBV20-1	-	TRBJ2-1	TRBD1	CSAGDRGANEQFF	TGCAGTGCAGGGGACAGGGGAGCCAATGAGCAGTTCTTC
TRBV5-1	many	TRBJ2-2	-	CASSAPQGYATGELFF	TGCGCCAGCAGCGCGCCGCAGGGCTATGCCACCGGGGAGCTGTTTTTT